The 5 T cell receptor beta chains below come from one sample, sequenced in a study of blood T cells in healthy people across ages. Together with a sample-barcoded 5' primer, a J-beta primer mix was included in a second PCR lasting about 7 to 12 cycles. TCRdb re-analysed the 5' RACE reads in MiXCR, keeping a single row per CDR3 protein. The sample has about a million distinct CDR3 sequences, around 46% seen once; the top ten hold around 15%. Sequenced material: blood. Source of these receptors: a young man in good health.

This clonotype came up a few times. The J gene is TRBJ2-1, the V gene TRBV5-1; no clear D gene. The CDR3 runs to 13 residues. Germline CDR1 and CDR2: SGHRS and YFSETQ. V lost 0 bases and J lost 8, with 9 bases in between. The CDR3 DNA follows: TGCGCCAGCAGCTTGGACGCGCCAGATGAGCAGTTCTTC. It is translated as CASSLDAPDEQFF.

This clonotype turned up a few times. The rearrangement links TRBV29-1 to TRBJ2-3; 8 bases match TRBD2. CDR1 SQVTM and CDR2 ANQGSEA come from the germline V gene. V was pared by 7 bases and J by 6 bases, with 6 bases of the junction left unmatched. The CDR3 has 12 amino acids. The CDR3, as DNA: TGCAGCGCCACTAGCGGATCCGATACGCAGTATTTT. Protein sequence: CSATSGSDTQYF.

The V call is TRBV7-9, the J call TRBJ1-5; TRBD1 matches 10 bases. V was clipped by 6 bases and J by 3 bases; unmatched bases: 8. The CDR3 covers 16 residues. The germline V gene encodes CDR1 SEHNR and CDR2 FQNEAQ (reference sequence). The CDR3, as DNA: TGTGCCAGCAGTAGAGACAGGGGGCGAGACAATCAGCCCCAGCATTTT. Encoded protein: CASSRDRGRDNQPQHF.

This clonotype appeared a few times. V gene TRBV29-1 combines with J gene TRBJ2-3; D gene ambiguous. Trimming cost V 5 bases and J 0 bases, with 15 bases left between them. Germline CDR1 is SQVTM and CDR2 is ANQGSEA. The CDR3 extends over 15 amino acids. Written as DNA, the CDR3 is TGCAGCGTTCCCGGTGGGGTTGCTAGCACAGATACGCAGTATTTT. This encodes CSVPGGVASTDTQYF.

The CDR3 reads CSADWTGYNEQFF. The CDR3 coding sequence is TGCAGTGCTGACTGGACAGGGTACAATGAGCAGTTCTTC. The rearrangement uses TRBV20-1 and TRBJ2-1, with 8 bases fitting TRBD1. V was pared by 5 bases and J by 4 bases, with 4 bases of the junction left unmatched. Germline CDR1 and CDR2: DFQATT and SNEGSKA (reference sequence). The CDR3 is 13 amino acids.